This entry describes one T cell receptor (beta chain). What it recognizes is unknown. Naive CD8 cells lacked CD45RO and underwent positive selection for CCR7, leaving out terminally differentiated effector memory CD45RA+ cells. The entry originates in a study of shared clonotypes between healthy human individuals. At the level of the study: The donor pool was made up of a couple of women and three men aged 18 to 49. Study results and limitations: Despite large depth, rarefaction showed incomplete sorted-subset sequencing. Naive CD4 clonotypes were shared across a few donors at roughly 4.6%.

Replicate PCRs for sorted subsets used about 200 ng DNA; this equaled 25,000 to 30,000 T cell genomes. The repertoire was sequenced with immunoSEQ multiplex PCR; TCRdb's copy has only in-frame clones and lacks some. The sample lists about 2 million clones, over 85% occurring once. Trimming at V came to 3 bases and at J to 10 bases, leaving 14 bases not matched to a gene. In germline, CDR1 is LGHNA, CDR2 YNFKEQ. The CDR3 is 16 amino acids. This sequence joins TRBV4-2 and TRBJ2-1, with TRBD1 matching over 8 bases. What was sequenced was naive CD8+ T cells sorted from blood. This sequence was found in a man younger than 35 in good health. CDR3 sequence: CASSQTGEGEVCEQFF. In nucleotides, the CDR3 is TGTGCCAGCAGCCAGACAGGGGAAGGGGAGGTATGCGAGCAGTTCTTC.